Described below is a single TCR beta chain sequence and its context. Its antigen is still unknown. The CDR3 runs to 15 residues. Germline CDR1 MNHEY, CDR2 SVGAGI. Trimming took 2 bases from V and 4 from J; bases not matched to a gene: 2. Assay: immunoSEQ multiplex PCR; the TCRdb copy retains only in-frame clones and omits some. The profile shows about 65,000 clones, around 86% of them singletons. The data were taken from a study of OX40 agonist ivuxolimab in advanced cancers. Study results and caveats: The mean number of expanded clones was higher in CD8+ T cells than in CD4+.

This receptor was taken from an adult with an advanced solid tumor such as melanoma, head and neck, liver or kidney cancer. The chain recombines TRBV6-5 with TRBJ2-7, with 13 bases matching TRBD2. Sequences were derived from CD4+ or CD8+ T cells sorted from blood, sampled in a trial of the OX40 agonist ivuxolimab. This chain's CDR3 is CASSYAGLAGYEQYF. The DNA for the CDR3 is TGTGCCAGCAGTTACGCGGGACTAGCGGGGTACGAGCAGTACTTC.